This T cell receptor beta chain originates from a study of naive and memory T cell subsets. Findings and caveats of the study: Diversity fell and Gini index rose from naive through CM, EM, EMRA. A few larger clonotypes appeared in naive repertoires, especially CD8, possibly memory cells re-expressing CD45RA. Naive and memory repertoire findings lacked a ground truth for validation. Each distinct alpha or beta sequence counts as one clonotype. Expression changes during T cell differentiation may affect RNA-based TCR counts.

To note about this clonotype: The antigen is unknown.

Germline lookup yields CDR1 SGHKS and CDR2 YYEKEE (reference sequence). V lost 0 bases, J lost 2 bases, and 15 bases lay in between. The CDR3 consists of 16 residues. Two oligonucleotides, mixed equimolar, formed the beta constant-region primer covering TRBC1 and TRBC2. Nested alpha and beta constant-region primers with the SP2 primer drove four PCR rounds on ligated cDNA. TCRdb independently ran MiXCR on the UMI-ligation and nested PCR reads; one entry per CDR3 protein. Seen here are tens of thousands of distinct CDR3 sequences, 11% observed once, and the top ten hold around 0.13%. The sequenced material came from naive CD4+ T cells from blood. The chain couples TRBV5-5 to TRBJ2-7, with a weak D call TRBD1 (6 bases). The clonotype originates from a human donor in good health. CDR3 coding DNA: TGTGCCAGCAGCTTGGCGCCCCGGGACAAGACCTACGAGCAGTACTTC. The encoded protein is CASSLAPRDKTYEQYF.